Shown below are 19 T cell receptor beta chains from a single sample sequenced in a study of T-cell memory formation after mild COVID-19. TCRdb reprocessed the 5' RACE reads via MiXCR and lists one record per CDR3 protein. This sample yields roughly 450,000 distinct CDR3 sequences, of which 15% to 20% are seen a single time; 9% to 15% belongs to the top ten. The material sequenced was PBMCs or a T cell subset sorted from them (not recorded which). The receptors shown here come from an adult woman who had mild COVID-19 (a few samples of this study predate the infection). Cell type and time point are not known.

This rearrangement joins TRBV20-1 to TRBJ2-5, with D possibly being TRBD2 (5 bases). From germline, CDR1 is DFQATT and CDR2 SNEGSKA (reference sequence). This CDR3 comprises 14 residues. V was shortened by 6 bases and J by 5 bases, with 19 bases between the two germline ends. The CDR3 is CSATLGDGGETQYF. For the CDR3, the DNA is TGCAGTGCCACCCTCGGGGATGGAGGCGAGACCCAGTACTTC.

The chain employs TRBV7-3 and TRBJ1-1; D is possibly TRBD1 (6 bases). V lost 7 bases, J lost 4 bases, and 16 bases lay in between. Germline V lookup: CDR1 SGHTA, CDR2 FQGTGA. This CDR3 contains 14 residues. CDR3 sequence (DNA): TGTGCCAGCAATGTTAAGGGGGATTCCACTGAAGCTTTCTTT. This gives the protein CASNVKGDSTEAFF. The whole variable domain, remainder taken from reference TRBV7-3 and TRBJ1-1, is GAGVSQTPSNKVTEKGKYVELRCDPISGHTALYWYRQSLGQGPEFLIYFQGTGAADDSGLPNDRFFAVRPEGSVSTLKIQRTERGDSAVYLCASNVKGDSTEAFFGQGTRLTVV.

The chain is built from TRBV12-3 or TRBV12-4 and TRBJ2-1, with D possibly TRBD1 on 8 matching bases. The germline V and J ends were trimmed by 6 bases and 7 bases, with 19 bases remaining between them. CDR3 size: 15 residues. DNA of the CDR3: TGTGCCAGCAGCTCGAGCGGGACAGGTGTTAATGAGCAGTTCTTC. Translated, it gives CASSSSGTGVNEQFF.

CDR3 bases: TGTGCCACCCGACAGACTCCTAGCACAGATACGCAGTATTTT. Its protein is CATRQTPSTDTQYF. The J gene is TRBJ2-3, the V gene TRBV4-2; D might be TRBD1 (5 bases). CDR1 and CDR2 (germline): LGHNA, YNFKEQ. The V gene lost 10 bases and the J gene lost 0 bases, with 14 bases spanning the gap. This CDR3 comprises 14 residues.

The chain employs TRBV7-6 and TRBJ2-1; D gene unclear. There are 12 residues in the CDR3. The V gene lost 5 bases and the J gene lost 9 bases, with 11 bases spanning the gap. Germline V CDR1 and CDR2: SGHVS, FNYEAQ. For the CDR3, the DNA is TGTGCCAGCAGCGACTTAGGTGGTGAGCAGTTCTTC. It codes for CASSDLGGEQFF.

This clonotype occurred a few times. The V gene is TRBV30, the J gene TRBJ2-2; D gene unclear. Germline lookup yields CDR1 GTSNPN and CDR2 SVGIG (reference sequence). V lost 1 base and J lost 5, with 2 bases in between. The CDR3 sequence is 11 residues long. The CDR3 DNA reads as TGTGCCTGGAGTGCTACCGGGGAGCTGTTTTTT. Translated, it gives CAWSATGELFF.

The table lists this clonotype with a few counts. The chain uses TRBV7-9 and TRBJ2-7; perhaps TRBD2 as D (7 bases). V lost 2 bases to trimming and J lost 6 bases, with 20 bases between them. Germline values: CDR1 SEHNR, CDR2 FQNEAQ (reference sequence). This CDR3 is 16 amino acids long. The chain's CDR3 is CASSLTGGAADLEQYF. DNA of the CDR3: TGTGCCAGCAGCTTAACTGGGGGGGCCGCGGACCTCGAGCAGTACTTC.

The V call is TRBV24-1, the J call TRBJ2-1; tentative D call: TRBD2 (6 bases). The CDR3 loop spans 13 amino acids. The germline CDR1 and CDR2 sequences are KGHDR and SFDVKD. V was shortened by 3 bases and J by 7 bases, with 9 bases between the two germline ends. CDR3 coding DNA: TGTGCCACCAGTGATGGGGGGAAGAATGAGCAGTTCTTC. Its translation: CATSDGGKNEQFF.

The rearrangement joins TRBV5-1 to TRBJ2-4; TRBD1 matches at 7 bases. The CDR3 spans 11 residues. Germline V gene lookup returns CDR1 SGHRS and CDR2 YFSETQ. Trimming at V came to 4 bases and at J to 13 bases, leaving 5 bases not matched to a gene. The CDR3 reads CASSITGEQYF. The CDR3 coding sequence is TGCGCCAGCAGCATCACAGGGGAACAGTACTTC.

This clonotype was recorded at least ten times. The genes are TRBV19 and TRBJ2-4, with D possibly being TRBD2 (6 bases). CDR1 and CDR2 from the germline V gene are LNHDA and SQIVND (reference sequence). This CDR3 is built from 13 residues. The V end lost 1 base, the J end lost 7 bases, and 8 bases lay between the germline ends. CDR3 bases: TGTGCCAGTAGTATAGGGGGGAGGAACATTCAGTACTTC. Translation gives CASSIGGRNIQYF.

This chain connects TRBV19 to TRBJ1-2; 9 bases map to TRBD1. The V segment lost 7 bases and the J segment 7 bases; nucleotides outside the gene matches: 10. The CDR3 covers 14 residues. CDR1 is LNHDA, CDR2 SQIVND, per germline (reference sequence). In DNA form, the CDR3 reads TGTGCCAGTAACCAACAGGGGGCGTTCTTTGGCTACACCTTC. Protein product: CASNQQGAFFGYTF. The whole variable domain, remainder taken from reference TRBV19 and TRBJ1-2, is DGGITQSPKYLFRKEGQNVTLSCEQNLNHDAMYWYRQDPGQGLRLIYYSQIVNDFQKGDIAEGYSVSREKKESFPLTVTSAQKNPTAFYLCASNQQGAFFGYTFGSGTRLTVV.

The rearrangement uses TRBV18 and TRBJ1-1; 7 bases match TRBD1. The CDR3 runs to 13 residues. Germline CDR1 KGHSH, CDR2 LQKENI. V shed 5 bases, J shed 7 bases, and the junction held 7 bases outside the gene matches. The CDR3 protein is CASSNRGSLEAFF. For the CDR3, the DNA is TGTGCCAGCTCAAACAGGGGATCTCTTGAAGCTTTCTTT.

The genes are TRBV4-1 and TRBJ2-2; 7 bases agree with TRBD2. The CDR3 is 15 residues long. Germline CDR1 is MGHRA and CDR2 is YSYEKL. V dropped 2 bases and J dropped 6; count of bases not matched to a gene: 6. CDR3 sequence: CASSQLWGGAGELFF. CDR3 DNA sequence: TGCGCCAGCAGCCAACTGTGGGGGGGAGCCGGGGAGCTGTTTTTT.

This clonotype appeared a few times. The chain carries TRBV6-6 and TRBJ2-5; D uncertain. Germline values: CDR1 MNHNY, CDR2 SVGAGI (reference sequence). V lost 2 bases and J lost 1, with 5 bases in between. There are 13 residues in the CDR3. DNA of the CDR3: TGTGCCAGCAGTTACGGGTCCCAAGAGACCCAGTACTTC. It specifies CASSYGSQETQYF.

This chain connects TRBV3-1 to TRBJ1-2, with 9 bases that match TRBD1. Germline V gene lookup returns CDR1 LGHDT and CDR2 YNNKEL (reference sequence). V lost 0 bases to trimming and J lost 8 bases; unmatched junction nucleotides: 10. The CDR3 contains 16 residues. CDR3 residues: CASSQEGTGLNNGYTF. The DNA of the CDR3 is TGTGCCAGCAGCCAAGAGGGGACAGGGTTAAATAACGGCTACACCTTC.

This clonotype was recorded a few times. The CDR3 spells CASSPRGGADNEQFF. CDR3 DNA: TGTGCCAGCAGCCCACGCGGCGGGGCTGACAATGAGCAGTTCTTC. The genes are TRBV7-6 and TRBJ2-1, with a tentative D call TRBD2 (6 bases). This CDR3 is built from 15 residues. Germline V CDR1 and CDR2: SGHVS, FNYEAQ. V was shortened by 5 bases and J by 5 bases, with 16 bases between the two germline ends. The full variable domain, in which reference TRBV7-6 and TRBJ2-1 provide the parts outside the CDR3, is GAGVSQSPRYKVTKRGQDVALRCDPISGHVSLYWYRQALGQGPEFLTYFNYEAQQDKSGLPNDRFSAERPEGSISTLTIQRTEQRDSAMYRCASSPRGGADNEQFFGPGTRLTVL.

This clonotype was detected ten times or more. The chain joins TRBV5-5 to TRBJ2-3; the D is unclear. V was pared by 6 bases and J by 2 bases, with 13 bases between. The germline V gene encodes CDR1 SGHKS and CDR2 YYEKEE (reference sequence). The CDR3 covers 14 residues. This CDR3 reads CASIRKPATDTQYF. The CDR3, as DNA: TGTGCCAGCATTCGTAAGCCAGCCACAGATACGCAGTATTTT.

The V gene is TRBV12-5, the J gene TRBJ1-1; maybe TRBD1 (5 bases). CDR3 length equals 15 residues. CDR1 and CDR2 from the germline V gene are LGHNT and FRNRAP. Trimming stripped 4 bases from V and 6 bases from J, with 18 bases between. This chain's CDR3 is CASGWGTNLPPEAFF. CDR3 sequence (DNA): TGTGCTAGTGGTTGGGGGACGAACCTGCCCCCTGAAGCTTTCTTT. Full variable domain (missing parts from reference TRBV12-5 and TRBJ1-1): DARVTQTPRHKVTEMGQEVTMRCQPILGHNTVFWYRQTMMQGLELLAYFRNRAPLDDSGMPKDRFSAEMPDATLATLKIQPSEPRDSAVYFCASGWGTNLPPEAFFGQGTRLTVV.

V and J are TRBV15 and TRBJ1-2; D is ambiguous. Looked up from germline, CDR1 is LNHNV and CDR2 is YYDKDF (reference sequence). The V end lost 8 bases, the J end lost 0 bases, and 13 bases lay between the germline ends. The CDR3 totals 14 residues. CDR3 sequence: CATAAGAANYGYTF. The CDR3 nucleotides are TGTGCCACCGCTGCTGGCGCAGCTAACTATGGCTACACCTTC.